The T cell receptor (beta chain) under discussion was sequenced for a study of control samples from healthy donors and cancer patients. Clones were sequenced by immunoSEQ multiplex PCR, and TCRdb holds only the in-frame ones, with some missing. Among some 12,000 clones, roughly 94% were seen once, and the ten largest hold more than 20%. Germline V gene lookup returns CDR1 SGHTA and CDR2 FQGTGA. The CDR3 sequence is 14 residues long. V lost 5 bases and J 9 bases, leaving 17 bases between the germline ends. The sample consisted of PBMCs. V is TRBV7-3 and J is TRBJ2-1, with D possibly TRBD2 on 6 matching bases. This receptor was identified in an older man with head and neck cancer. The CDR3: CASSVRDSRSEQFF. CDR3 bases: TGTGCCAGCAGCGTCCGGGACTCCCGGAGTGAGCAGTTCTTC. Full variable domain (missing parts from reference TRBV7-3 and TRBJ2-1): GAGVSQTPSNKVTEKGKYVELRCDPISGHTALYWYRQSLGQGPEFLIYFQGTGAADDSGLPNDRFFAVRPEGSVSTLKIQRTERGDSAVYLCASSVRDSRSEQFFGPGTRLTVL.